What follows describes a single TCR beta chain. The antigen remains unidentified. Together with a sample-barcoded 5' primer, a J-beta primer mix was included in a second PCR lasting roughly 6 to 12 cycles. A template-switch adaptor containing 12 random nucleotides labeled each cDNA molecule. TCRdb called the 5' RACE reads again in MiXCR, with one record for every CDR3 protein. The sample gives under 1,100,000 distinct CDR3 sequences, less than 25% of which show up once; approximately 0.79% is in the top ten. Investigators took roughly 10 milliliters of peripheral blood from every donor. The data belong to a study of blood T cells in healthy people across ages. V shed 4 bases, J shed 2 bases, and the junction held 5 bases outside the gene matches. In germline, CDR1 is LGHNA, CDR2 YSLEER. This CDR3 has 16 residues. The study, taken as a whole, reports: Diversity figures based on one million T cells were deemed too low.

These same records also appear under a second study, on T cells of mothers and their children. From that study: All extracted RNA went into cDNA synthesis, about 1.4 ug per 15 ul.

The chain joins TRBV4-3 to TRBJ2-3, with 11 bases aligning to TRBD2. The sequence was obtained from a girl aged 2-10 years in good health. The source material was blood. CDR3 nucleotides: TGCGCCAGCAGCCCGGATAGCGGGGGGGCCACAGATACGCAGTATTTT. It encodes CASSPDSGGATDTQYF.